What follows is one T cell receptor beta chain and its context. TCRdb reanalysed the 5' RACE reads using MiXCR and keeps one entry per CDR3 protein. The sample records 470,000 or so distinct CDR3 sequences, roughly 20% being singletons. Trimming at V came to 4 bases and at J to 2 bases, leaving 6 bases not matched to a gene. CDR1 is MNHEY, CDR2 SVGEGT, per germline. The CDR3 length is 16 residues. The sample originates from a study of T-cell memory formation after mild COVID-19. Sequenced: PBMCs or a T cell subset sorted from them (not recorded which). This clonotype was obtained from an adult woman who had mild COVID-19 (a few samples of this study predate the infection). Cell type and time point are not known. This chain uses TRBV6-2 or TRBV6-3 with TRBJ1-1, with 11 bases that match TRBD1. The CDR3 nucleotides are TGTGCCAGCAGTTCCGGACAGGGGGCGGCTAACACTGAAGCTTTCTTT. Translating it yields CASSSGQGAANTEAFF.